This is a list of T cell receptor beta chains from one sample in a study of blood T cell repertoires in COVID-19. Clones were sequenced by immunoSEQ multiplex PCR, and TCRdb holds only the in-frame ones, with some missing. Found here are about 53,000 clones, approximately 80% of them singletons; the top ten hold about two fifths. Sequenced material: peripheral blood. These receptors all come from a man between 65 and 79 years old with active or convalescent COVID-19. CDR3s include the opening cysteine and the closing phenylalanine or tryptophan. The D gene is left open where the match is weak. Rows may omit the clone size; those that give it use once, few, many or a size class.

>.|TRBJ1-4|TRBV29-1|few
CSVEQGEKLFF
TGCAGCGTTGAGCAGGGGGAAAAACTGTTTTTT
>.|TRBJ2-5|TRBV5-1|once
CASSLEPDQETQYF
TGCGCCAGCAGCTTGGAACCGGACCAAGAGACCCAGTACTTC
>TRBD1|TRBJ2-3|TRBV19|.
CASKTGGTDTQYF
TGTGCCAGTAAGACAGGGGGCACAGATACGCAGTATTTT
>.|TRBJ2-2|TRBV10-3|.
CAIRKDSRGTGELFF
TGTGCCATCAGGAAGGACTCTCGGGGCACCGGGGAGCTGTTTTTT
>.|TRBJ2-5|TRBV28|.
CASSLSRVNGQAQETQYF
TGTGCCAGCAGTTTATCCAGGGTAAATGGCCAGGCCCAAGAGACCCAGTACTTC
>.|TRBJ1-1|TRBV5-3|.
CARPHRYTEAFF
TGTGCCAGACCCCACAGGTATACTGAAGCTTTCTTT
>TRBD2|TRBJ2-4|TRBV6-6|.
CASNGGLAGAKNIQYF
TGTGCCAGCAACGGGGGACTAGCGGGAGCCAAAAACATTCAGTACTTC
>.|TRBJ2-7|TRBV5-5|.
CASSSLDQPTYEQYF
TGTGCCAGCAGCTCACTAGACCAGCCAACCTACGAGCAGTACTTC
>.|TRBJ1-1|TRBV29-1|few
CSVEILPGQPNTEAFF
TGCAGCGTTGAAATACTTCCCGGACAGCCGAACACTGAAGCTTTCTTT
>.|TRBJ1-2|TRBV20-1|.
CSASQRFNYGYTF
TGCAGTGCTAGTCAACGGTTTAACTATGGCTACACCTTC